These 32 T cell receptor beta chains originate from one sample sequenced in a study of blood T cell repertoires in COVID-19. Measured with immunoSEQ multiplex PCR; TCRdb has only the in-frame clones, and not every one. The data contain 45,000 to 50,000 clones, 80% to 90% of them singletons. Sequencing used peripheral blood. Every receptor here comes from a woman aged 80 or older with COVID-19, enrolled during active disease.

This rearrangement joins TRBV5-1 to TRBJ2-3, with 7 bases aligning to TRBD1. Germline values: CDR1 SGHRS, CDR2 YFSETQ. V gave up 4 bases and J gave up 2 bases; unmatched junction bases: 7. There are 15 residues in the CDR3. CDR3 bases: TGCGCCAGCAGCATCCAGGACAGGAACACAGATACGCAGTATTTT. Protein sequence: CASSIQDRNTDTQYF.

In this sample, this clone turned up once. The rearrangement uses TRBV7-9 and TRBJ2-4; tentative D call: TRBD2 (5 bases). From germline, CDR1 is SEHNR and CDR2 FQNEAQ (reference sequence). The CDR3 length is 14 residues. Deletions cut 7 bases from V and 5 bases from J, with 15 bases between. This CDR3 reads CASIRGNSQNIQYF. CDR3 bases: TGTGCCAGCATCAGAGGGAATTCCCAAAACATTCAGTACTTC.

The chain uses TRBV18 and TRBJ2-3, with TRBD2 matching over 11 bases. CDR3 size: 17 residues. Germline V CDR1 and CDR2: KGHSH, LQKENI. With 6 bases clipped from V and 2 bases from J, the junction kept 10 bases outside the gene matches. The CDR3 loop reads CASSPVGTSGYTDTQYF. In nucleotides, the CDR3 is TGTGCCAGCTCCCCAGTCGGGACTAGCGGATACACAGATACGCAGTATTTT.

This clone has just one count. The gene calls are TRBV27 and TRBJ2-7; 7 nucleotides align to TRBD1. The CDR3 extends over 13 amino acids. CDR1 and CDR2 from the germline V gene are MNHEY and SMNVEV (reference sequence). The J segment lost 5 bases and the V segment lost 5 bases, leaving 6 bases of the junction unmatched. CDR3 DNA: TGTGCCAGCAGTCAAAGGGGGCTGGACGAGCAGTACTTC. It translates to CASSQRGLDEQYF.

This chain connects TRBV5-8 to TRBJ2-5, with a possible D match to TRBD1 (6 bases). The germline V gene has CDR1 SGHTS and CDR2 YDEGEE. The length of the CDR3 is 15 residues. V lost 4 bases to trimming and J lost 5 bases, with 18 bases between them. CDR3 loop: CASSRGGYRDETQYF. DNA of the CDR3: TGTGCCAGCAGCCGAGGGGGATACAGGGACGAGACCCAGTACTTC.

V gene TRBV10-3 combines with J gene TRBJ2-3, with a possible D match to TRBD2 (6 bases). The CDR3 loop spans 17 amino acids. Germline-derived CDR1 and CDR2 are ENHRY and SYGVKD. Trimming shortened V by 6 bases and J by 0 bases, and 19 bases separated the two germline ends. DNA for the CDR3: TGTGCCATCAGAAGGGATAGGCGGGGTGGGAGCACAGATACGCAGTATTTT. This translates into CAIRRDRRGGSTDTQYF.

The V call is TRBV6-5, the J call TRBJ2-2, with 11 nucleotides matching TRBD1. V lost 7 bases to trimming and J lost 5 bases; unmatched junction nucleotides: 3. The CDR3 totals 14 residues. Germline-derived CDR1 and CDR2 are MNHEY and SVGAGI. CDR3 sequence (DNA): TGTGCCAGCACGGACAGGGGGCAAACCGGGGAGCTGTTTTTT. Amino acids: CASTDRGQTGELFF.

The chain has TRBV10-3 and TRBJ2-7; TRBD2 matches at 13 bases. The CDR3 consists of 15 residues. V trimming: 1 base; J trimming: 6 bases; junction bases outside the gene matches: 3. Germline V gene lookup returns CDR1 ENHRY and CDR2 SYGVKD. CDR3 nucleotide sequence: TGTGCCATCAGTGAGTTTAGACTAGCGGGAGGCGAGCAGTACTTC. Its protein product is CAISEFRLAGGEQYF.

The V and J genes are TRBV6-5 and TRBJ1-1; D unclear. Germline V CDR1 and CDR2: MNHEY, SVGAGI. Trimming pared 2 bases from V and 1 base from J, leaving 14 bases between. The CDR3 extends over 16 amino acids. CDR3 nucleotides: TGTGCCAGCAGTTACCGCCGGCAGGTGAGGAACACTGAAGCTTTCTTT. Protein: CASSYRRQVRNTEAFF.

The chain combines TRBV25-1 with TRBJ2-2; TRBD2 aligns across 8 bases. Germline values: CDR1 MGHDK, CDR2 SYGVNS. CDR3 length: 14 residues. V lost 11 bases and J lost 3; bases outside the gene matches: 8. CDR3 region: CASRGGGDTGELFF. DNA for the CDR3: TGTGCCTCCCGGGGGGGAGGAGACACCGGGGAGCTGTTTTTT.

The chain joins TRBV7-6 to TRBJ2-7, with TRBD1 matching over 12 bases. Germline trimming cut 6 bases from V and 6 bases from J; bases unmatched to any gene: 9. Germline assignment: CDR1 SGHVS and CDR2 FNYEAQ. The CDR3 has 15 residues. CDR3 residues: CASRQPGQGASEQYF. The CDR3 DNA reads as TGTGCCAGCAGACAACCGGGACAGGGGGCTTCCGAGCAGTACTTC.

The genes are TRBV28 and TRBJ2-2; D is perhaps TRBD2 (5 bases). The CDR3 extends over 16 amino acids. Deletions cut 3 bases from V and 4 bases from J, with 15 bases between. Germline V gene data show CDR1 as MDHEN and CDR2 as SYDVKM. The CDR3 region is CASSFRTVGVTGELFF. CDR3 DNA sequence: TGTGCCAGCAGTTTCAGGACTGTCGGTGTCACCGGGGAGCTGTTTTTT.

The V call is TRBV7-2, the J call TRBJ2-5; 9 nucleotides match TRBD2. The V gene end was trimmed by 3 bases and the J gene end by 4 bases; junction bases not matched to a gene: 3. Germline V gives CDR1 SGHTA, CDR2 FQGNSA. The CDR3 spans 14 residues. DNA of the CDR3: TGTGCCAGCAGCTTTAGCGGGAGTGGAGAGACCCAGTACTTC. It is translated as CASSFSGSGETQYF. The whole variable domain, remainder taken from reference TRBV7-2 and TRBJ2-5, is GAGVSQSPSNKVTEKGKDVELRCDPISGHTALYWYRQSLGQGLEFLIYFQGNSAPDKSGLPSDRFSAERTGGSVSTLTIQRTQQEDSAVYLCASSFSGSGETQYFGPGTRLLVL.

This clone was counted a few times. The J gene is TRBJ1-4, the V gene TRBV29-1, with D unresolved. The length of the CDR3 is 13 residues. The V gene lost 3 bases and the J gene lost 1 base, with 6 bases spanning the gap. Germline V gene lookup returns CDR1 SQVTM and CDR2 ANQGSEA. The CDR3 sequence is CSVDEETNEKLFF. In nucleotides, the CDR3 is TGCAGCGTTGACGAGGAAACTAATGAAAAACTGTTTTTT.

This chain joins TRBV7-6 and TRBJ2-2, with a tentative D call TRBD1 (9 bases). V dropped 5 bases and J dropped 6 bases, with 22 bases sitting between them. This CDR3 is 17 amino acids long. Germline assignment: CDR1 SGHVS and CDR2 FNYEAQ. Here the CDR3 DNA reads TGTGCCAGCAGCCCTCGGGGGGGGACAGGGATCCCCGGGGAGCTGTTTTTT. It codes for CASSPRGGTGIPGELFF.

The rearrangement joins TRBV7-3 to TRBJ2-5, with D perhaps TRBD2 (5 bases). CDR1 is SGHTA and CDR2 is FQGTGA in the germline V gene. The CDR3 totals 15 residues. V was clipped by 1 base and J by 2 bases, with 11 bases between them. This CDR3 is CASSLMGRGQETQYF. The DNA of the CDR3 is TGTGCCAGCAGCTTAATGGGCCGGGGACAAGAGACCCAGTACTTC.

The chain is built from TRBV19 and TRBJ2-1; TRBD2 matches 7 bases. Unmatched junction bases numbered 7, after V lost 10 bases and J lost 1 base. CDR3 length: 14 residues. CDR1 and CDR2 (germline): LNHDA, SQIVND (reference sequence). As DNA, the CDR3 is TGTGCCACCCGAGCGGGACTGTCCTACAATGAGCAGTTCTTC. It is translated as CATRAGLSYNEQFF. Drawing the rest from reference TRBV19 and TRBJ2-1, the complete variable domain is DGGITQSPKYLFRKEGQNVTLSCEQNLNHDAMYWYRQDPGQGLRLIYYSQIVNDFQKGDIAEGYSVSREKKESFPLTVTSAQKNPTAFYLCATRAGLSYNEQFFGPGTRLTVL.

This clone has just a few counts. The CDR3: CASSLFGTGVYEQYF. In nucleotides, the CDR3 is TGTGCCAGCAGCTTGTTCGGGACAGGGGTTTACGAGCAGTACTTC. V and J are TRBV5-6 and TRBJ2-7, with 10 bases identical to TRBD1. CDR1 is SGHDT and CDR2 is YYEEEE in the germline V gene. The CDR3 sequence is 15 residues long. V trimming: 1 base; J trimming: 4 bases; junction bases outside the gene matches: 5.

V and J are TRBV6-5 and TRBJ1-2; 7 bases map to TRBD1. The CDR3 spans 13 residues. Germline values: CDR1 MNHEY, CDR2 SVGAGI. V was pared by 4 bases and J by 4 bases, with 3 bases of the junction left unmatched. CDR3 amino acids: CASSFGTAYGYTF. DNA for the CDR3: TGTGCCAGCAGTTTCGGGACAGCCTATGGCTACACCTTC.

The chain recombines TRBV7-2 with TRBJ2-7; 12 bases map to TRBD2. V shed 4 bases and J 4 bases; nucleotides not matched to a gene: 2. The length of the CDR3 is 14 residues. Germline V gene data show CDR1 as SGHTA and CDR2 as FQGNSA. CDR3 nucleotide sequence: TGTGCCAGCAGCTCGACTAGCGGGGGATACGAGCAGTACTTC. Translating gives CASSSTSGGYEQYF.

V is TRBV2 and J is TRBJ2-6; D is ambiguous. The germline V gene has CDR1 SNHLY and CDR2 FYNNEI. CDR3 length: 14 residues. The V end lost 5 bases, the J end lost 0 bases, and 5 bases lay between the germline ends. CDR3 in amino acids: CASSTSSGANVLTF. The DNA for the CDR3 is TGTGCCAGCAGTACGAGCTCTGGGGCCAACGTCCTGACTTTC.

The chain couples TRBV29-1 to TRBJ1-2; TRBD1 aligns across 7 bases. Trimming removed 5 bases from V and 1 base from J; junction bases left unmatched: 7. Per germline, CDR1 SQVTM and CDR2 ANQGSEA. This CDR3 spans 14 amino acids. Here the CDR3 DNA reads TGCAGCGTTTCAACAGGGGCGATTAACTATGGCTACACCTTC. Its protein product is CSVSTGAINYGYTF. The whole variable domain, filled in from reference TRBV29-1 and TRBJ1-2, reads SAVISQKPSRDICQRGTSLTIQCQVDSQVTMMFWYRQQPGQSLTLIATANQGSEATYESGFVIDKFPISRPNLTFSTLTVSNMSPEDSSIYLCSVSTGAINYGYTFGSGTRLTVV.

The table lists this clone with a count of one. The chain employs TRBV6-5 and TRBJ2-7, with 9 bases identical to TRBD1. Germline CDR1 reads MNHEY; CDR2 reads SVGAGI. This CDR3 region has 15 residues. V was pared by 2 bases and J by 2 bases, with 4 bases of the junction left unmatched. The CDR3 DNA is TGTGCCAGCAGTTACGCGGGACAGGGAGCCTACGAGCAGTACTTC. Residues: CASSYAGQGAYEQYF.

The J gene is TRBJ2-1, the V gene TRBV4-1; 8 bases are shared with TRBD2. Germline trimming cut 1 base from V and 3 bases from J; bases unmatched to any gene: 8. Germline V gene lookup returns CDR1 MGHRA and CDR2 YSYEKL. CDR3 size: 17 residues. CDR3 sequence: CASSQGTGRAGYNEQFF. In DNA, the CDR3 is TGCGCCAGCAGCCAAGGAACCGGGAGGGCCGGCTACAATGAGCAGTTCTTC.

This rearrangement joins TRBV6-6 to TRBJ1-4, with 8 bases fitting TRBD1. The J segment lost 0 bases and the V segment lost 6 bases, leaving 3 bases of the junction unmatched. Germline values: CDR1 MNHNY, CDR2 SVGAGI (reference sequence). This CDR3 spans 15 amino acids. CDR3 coding DNA: TGTGCCAGCAGAGAACAGGGGGCAACTAATGAAAAACTGTTTTTT. It is translated as CASREQGATNEKLFF.

The J gene is TRBJ2-1, the V gene TRBV5-6; 15 bases align to TRBD2. CDR1 and CDR2 (germline): SGHDT, YYEEEE. This CDR3 contains 15 residues. Trimming took 5 bases from V and 8 from J; bases not matched to a gene: 5. The CDR3 DNA follows: TGTGCCAGCAGTCGGACTAGCGGGGGGGCCCATGAGCAGTTCTTC. It specifies CASSRTSGGAHEQFF.

The chain carries TRBV15 and TRBJ2-1, with TRBD2 matching over 8 bases. This CDR3 contains 17 residues. Germline lookup yields CDR1 LNHNV and CDR2 YYDKDF (reference sequence). The V segment lost 0 bases and the J segment 6 bases; nucleotides outside the gene matches: 10. This CDR3 is CATSRDGSGLVVNEQFF. CDR3 sequence (DNA): TGTGCCACCAGCAGAGATGGATCGGGACTAGTAGTCAATGAGCAGTTCTTC.

The chain recombines TRBV5-4 with TRBJ1-1; D is ambiguous. The CDR3 runs 18 residues. CDR1 is SGHNT, CDR2 YYREEE, per germline (reference sequence). Trimming cost V 1 base and J 1 base, with 20 bases left between them. The CDR3, as DNA: TGTGCCAGCAGCTTGAAAAAGGGAGGGCCAGGAGCGAACACTGAAGCTTTCTTT. Protein: CASSLKKGGPGANTEAFF.

The V call is TRBV7-2, the J call TRBJ1-2; D not resolved. This CDR3 comprises 13 residues. CDR1 and CDR2 from the germline V gene are SGHTA and FQGNSA. The V gene lost 8 bases and the J gene lost 4 bases, with 14 bases spanning the gap. The CDR3 spells CASRGGQTYGYTF. The CDR3 nucleotides read TGTGCCAGCCGAGGAGGTCAGACCTATGGCTACACCTTC.

In the case of this clone: Other DNA sequences in the same sample also yield this CDR3. The chain recombines TRBV7-2 with TRBJ1-5; D is ambiguous. CDR3 length: 14 residues. V was cut by 1 base and J by 1 base, with 5 bases left in between. Germline V gene sequence: CDR1 SGHTA, CDR2 FQGNSA. The CDR3 DNA reads as TGTGCCAGCAGCTTAGGCAGGAGCAATCAGCCCCAGCATTTT. Encoded protein: CASSLGRSNQPQHF.

V and J are TRBV5-4 and TRBJ1-4, with D possibly being TRBD1 (6 bases). The CDR3 loop spans 13 amino acids. The V and J ends lost 4 bases and 8 bases respectively, with 12 bases between them. Germline lookup yields CDR1 SGHNT and CDR2 YYREEE (reference sequence). CDR3 in amino acids: CASSPGGGEKLFF. The CDR3 nucleotides are TGTGCCAGCAGCCCCGGGGGGGGCGAAAAACTGTTTTTT.

The genes are TRBV15 and TRBJ2-7; D ambiguous. Germline CDR1 and CDR2: LNHNV and YYDKDF (reference sequence). The CDR3 runs to 15 residues. Trimming removed 3 bases from V and 0 bases from J, with 12 bases in between. The CDR3 loop is CATSRVEHSSYEQYF. CDR3 nucleotide sequence: TGTGCCACCAGCAGGGTCGAACACAGCTCCTACGAGCAGTACTTC.